This T cell receptor (beta chain) was captured by sequencing in a study of cytomegalovirus exposure and HLA in healthy donors. Study as a whole: Among about 200 million T cells, an earlier analysis found around 100 million unique TCR beta sequences. Study conclusions and caveats: Published work reported that the classifier diagnosed cytomegalovirus status with high specificity and sensitivity.

Though nominally healthy at sampling, donors likely had unrecorded immune exposures. The PCR contained 60 Vbeta and 13 Jbeta primers. The data were produced by immunoSEQ multiplex PCR, yet TCRdb's version contains in-frame clones alone and is incomplete. The sample shows approximately 140,000 clones, around 85% of them seen only once. On this clone itself: Antigen unknown.

The junction had 5 bases not matched to a gene; V was cut back by 7 bases and J by 0 bases. From germline, CDR1 is SQVTM and CDR2 ANQGSEA. CDR3 length equals 13 residues. The source of this sequence is a man between 40 and 49 years old in good health and CMV-seropositive. The sequenced sample was PBMCs. The V call is TRBV29-1, the J call TRBJ1-1, with TRBD1 matching 7 bases. The CDR3 spells CSAWGQLNTEAFF. The CDR3 DNA is TGCAGCGCTTGGGGACAGTTGAACACTGAAGCTTTCTTT.